The 10 T cell receptor beta chains presented below share a single source sample, sequenced in a study of blood T cell repertoires in COVID-19. TCRdb's copy holds only in-frame clones and misses some; the assay was immunoSEQ multiplex PCR. The data hold around 40,000 clones, with approximately 85% observed a single time. The specimen sequenced was peripheral blood. The receptors here all came from a human donor in a cohort sampled during active COVID-19.

The chain recombines TRBV6-2 or TRBV6-3 with TRBJ1-2; 9 bases are shared with TRBD1. From germline, CDR1 is MNHEY and CDR2 SVGEGT. CDR3 length: 15 amino acids. V lost 7 bases, J lost 4 bases, and 10 bases stayed unmatched. CDR3 sequence: CASTPSDRGGYGYTF. The CDR3 DNA reads TGTGCCAGCACCCCCTCGGACAGGGGTGGCTATGGCTACACCTTC.

The V call is TRBV9, the J call TRBJ2-3; 8 nucleotides agree with TRBD1. This CDR3 region has 14 residues. Germline loops: CDR1 SGDLS, CDR2 YYNGEE. J gave up 2 bases and V 4 bases, and 3 bases lay outside the gene matches. CDR3 sequence (DNA): TGTGCCAGCAGCCCCCAGGGGGCCACAGATACGCAGTATTTT. It yields the protein CASSPQGATDTQYF. The complete variable domain, with remaining parts taken from reference TRBV9 and TRBJ2-3, reads DSGVTQTPKHLITATGQRVTLRCSPRSGDLSVYWYQQSLDQGLQFLIQYYNGEERAKGNILERFSAQQFPDLHSELNLSSLELGDSALYFCASSPQGATDTQYFGPGTRLTVL.

This chain connects TRBV10-3 to TRBJ2-7, with a weak D call TRBD2 (7 bases). Trimming pared 9 bases from V and 4 bases from J, leaving 22 bases between. The germline CDR1 and CDR2 sequences are ENHRY and SYGVKD. This CDR3 region has 15 residues. The CDR3 reads CAIGTGGGLGYEQYF. The CDR3 DNA reads TGTGCCATAGGGACTGGCGGGGGCCTTGGGTACGAGCAGTACTTC.

The chain couples TRBV7-2 to TRBJ1-1; D remains unclear. The germline CDR1 and CDR2 sequences are SGHTA and FQGNSA. The CDR3 contains 13 residues. V lost 7 bases and J 1 base, leaving 10 bases between the germline ends. The CDR3 sequence: CASTERRNTEAFF. The CDR3 DNA follows: TGTGCCAGCACCGAGCGCAGGAACACTGAAGCTTTCTTT.

V and J are TRBV19 and TRBJ1-2; possibly TRBD1 for D (5 bases). With 5 bases removed from V and 7 bases from J, the gap between germline ends came to 17 bases. This CDR3 contains 14 residues. The V gene's germline CDR1 is LNHDA and CDR2 SQIVND (reference sequence). This chain's CDR3 is CASSGAGDSIGYTF. CDR3 DNA: TGTGCCAGTAGTGGGGCCGGCGACAGCATTGGCTACACCTTC. The entire variable domain, with the rest obtained from reference TRBV19 and TRBJ1-2, is as follows: DGGITQSPKYLFRKEGQNVTLSCEQNLNHDAMYWYRQDPGQGLRLIYYSQIVNDFQKGDIAEGYSVSREKKESFPLTVTSAQKNPTAFYLCASSGAGDSIGYTFGSGTRLTVV.

The chain links TRBV3-1 (or the pseudogene TRBV3-2) to TRBJ1-5; maybe TRBD1 (5 bases). Germline CDR1 reads LGHDT; CDR2 reads YNNKEL (reference sequence). The CDR3 loop spans 16 amino acids. Trimming stripped 2 bases from V and 0 bases from J, with 11 bases between. CDR3 sequence (DNA): TGTGCCAGCAGCCAACAAGGGGATCATAGCAATCAGCCCCAGCATTTT. Residues: CASSQQGDHSNQPQHF.

The gene calls are TRBV21-1 and TRBJ1-5. TRBV21-1 is labeled a pseudogene. The CDR3 totals 13 residues. The DNA of the CDR3 is TGTGCCAGCATGGAGGGGACGGGTCAGCCCCAGCATTTT. Its protein is CASMEGTGQPQHF.

The genes are TRBV3-1 (or the pseudogene TRBV3-2) and TRBJ2-7, with D possibly matching TRBD2 (6 bases). The CDR3 is 12 residues long. V lost 7 bases and J 6 bases, leaving 13 bases between the germline ends. CDR1 and CDR2 (germline): LGHDT, YNNKEL (reference sequence). The CDR3 sequence: CASTGRRGEQYF. The CDR3, as DNA: TGTGCCAGCACAGGGCGGCGGGGCGAGCAGTACTTC.

The genes are TRBV7-3 and TRBJ2-1, with D unclear. The V gene's germline CDR1 is SGHTA and CDR2 FQGTGA. This CDR3 region has 16 residues. Trimming removed 3 bases from V and 0 bases from J, with 12 bases in between. The CDR3 DNA reads TGTGCCAGCAGCTTTACGCCCCCGAGCTCCTACAATGAGCAGTTCTTC. Amino acids: CASSFTPPSSYNEQFF.

The V gene is TRBV4-2, the J gene TRBJ2-6; 7 bases are a match to TRBD2. The V gene's germline CDR1 is LGHNA and CDR2 YNFKEQ. The CDR3 has 18 residues. The J segment lost 1 base and the V segment lost 2 bases, leaving 8 bases of the junction unmatched. The CDR3 nucleotides read TGTGCCAGCAGCCAATGGGGCAGGGAGGGATCTGGGGCCAACGTCCTGACTTTC. It specifies CASSQWGREGSGANVLTF.